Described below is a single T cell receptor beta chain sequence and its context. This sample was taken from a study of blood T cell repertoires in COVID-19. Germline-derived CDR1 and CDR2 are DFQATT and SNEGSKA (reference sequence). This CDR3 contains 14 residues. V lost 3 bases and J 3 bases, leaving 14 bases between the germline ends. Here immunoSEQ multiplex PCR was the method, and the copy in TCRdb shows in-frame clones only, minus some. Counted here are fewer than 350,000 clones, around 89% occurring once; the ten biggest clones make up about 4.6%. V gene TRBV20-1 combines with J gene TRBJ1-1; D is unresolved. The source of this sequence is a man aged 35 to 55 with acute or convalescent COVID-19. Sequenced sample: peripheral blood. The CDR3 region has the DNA TGCAGTGCTAGTGAGGTTATGGAGGACACTGAAGCTTTCTTT. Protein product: CSASEVMEDTEAFF.